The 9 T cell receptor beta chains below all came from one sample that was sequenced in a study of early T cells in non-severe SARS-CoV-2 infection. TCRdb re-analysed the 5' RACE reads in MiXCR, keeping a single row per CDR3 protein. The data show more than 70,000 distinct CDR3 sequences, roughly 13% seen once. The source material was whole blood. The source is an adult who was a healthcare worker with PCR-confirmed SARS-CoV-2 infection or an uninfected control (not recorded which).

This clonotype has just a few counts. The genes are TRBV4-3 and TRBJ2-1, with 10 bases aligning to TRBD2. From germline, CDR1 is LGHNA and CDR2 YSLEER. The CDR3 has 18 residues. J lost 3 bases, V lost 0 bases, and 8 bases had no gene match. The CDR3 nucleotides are TGCGCCAGCAGCCAAGATACGAGCGGGGGGGCTTTCTACAATGAGCAGTTCTTC. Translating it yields CASSQDTSGGAFYNEQFF.

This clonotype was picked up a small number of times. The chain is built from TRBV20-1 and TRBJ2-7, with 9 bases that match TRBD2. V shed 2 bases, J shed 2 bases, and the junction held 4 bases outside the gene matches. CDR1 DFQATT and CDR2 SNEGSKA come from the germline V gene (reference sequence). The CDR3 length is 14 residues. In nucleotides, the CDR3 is TGCAGTGCTAGATCCCTAGCGGGGACCTACGAGCAGTACTTC. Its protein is CSARSLAGTYEQYF.

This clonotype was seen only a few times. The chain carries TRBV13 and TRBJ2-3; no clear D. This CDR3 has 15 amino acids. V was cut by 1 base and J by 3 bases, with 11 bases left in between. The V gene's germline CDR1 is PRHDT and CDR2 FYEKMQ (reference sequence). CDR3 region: CASSLEGPATDTQYF. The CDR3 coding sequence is TGTGCCAGCAGCTTAGAGGGCCCCGCTACAGATACGCAGTATTTT.

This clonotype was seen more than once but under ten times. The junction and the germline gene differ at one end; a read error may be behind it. The CDR3 sequence is CSVEDGSFEQYF. The CDR3 DNA reads TGCAGCGTTGAAGACGGCTCCTTCGAGCAGTACTTC. This sequence joins TRBV29-1 and TRBJ2-7; D is unclear. Germline-derived CDR1 and CDR2 are SQVTM and ANQGSEA. The CDR3 covers 12 residues.

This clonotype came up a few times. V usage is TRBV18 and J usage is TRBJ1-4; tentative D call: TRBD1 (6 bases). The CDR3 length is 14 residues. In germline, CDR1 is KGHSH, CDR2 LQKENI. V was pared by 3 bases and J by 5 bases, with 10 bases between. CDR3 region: CASSPGGRNEKLFF. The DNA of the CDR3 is TGTGCCAGCTCACCTGGGGGGCGCAATGAAAAACTGTTTTTT.

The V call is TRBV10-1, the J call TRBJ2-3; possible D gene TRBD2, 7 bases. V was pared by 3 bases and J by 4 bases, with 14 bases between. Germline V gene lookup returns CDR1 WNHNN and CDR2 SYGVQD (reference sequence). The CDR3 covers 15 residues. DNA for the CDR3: TGCGCCAGCAGTGAAGGAGGGGGGGCCGCAGATACGCAGTATTTT. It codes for CASSEGGGAADTQYF.

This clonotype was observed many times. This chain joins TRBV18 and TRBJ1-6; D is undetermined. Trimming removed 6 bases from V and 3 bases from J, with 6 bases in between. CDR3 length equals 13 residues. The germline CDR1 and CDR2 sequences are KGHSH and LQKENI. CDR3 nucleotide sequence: TGTGCCAGCTCGGGAAACTATAATTCACCCCTCCACTTT. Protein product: CASSGNYNSPLHF.

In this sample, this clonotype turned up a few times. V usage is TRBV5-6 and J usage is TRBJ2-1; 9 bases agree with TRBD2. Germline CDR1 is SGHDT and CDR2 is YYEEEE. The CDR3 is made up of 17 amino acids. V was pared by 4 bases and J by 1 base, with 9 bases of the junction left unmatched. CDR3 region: CASSPLKRGVSYNEQFF. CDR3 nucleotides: TGTGCCAGCAGCCCCTTAAAGCGGGGGGTATCCTACAATGAGCAGTTCTTC.

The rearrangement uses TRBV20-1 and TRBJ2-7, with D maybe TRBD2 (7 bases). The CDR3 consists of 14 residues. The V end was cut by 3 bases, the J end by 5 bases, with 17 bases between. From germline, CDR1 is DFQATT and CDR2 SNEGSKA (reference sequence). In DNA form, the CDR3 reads TGCAGTGCTAGGCCCCCTGGGGGGGCGGACGAGCAGTACTTC. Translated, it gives CSARPPGGADEQYF.